This T cell receptor (beta chain) stems from a study of neurological immune-mediated disorders. This clonotype was recorded at least ten times. With 10-nucleotide random UMIs included, cDNA was synthesized by 5'RACE. From 15-18 subjects, each sequencing run yielded over 160 million TCR-beta sequences. MiXCR was run by TCRdb on the 5' RACE reads, yielding one entry per CDR3 protein. The sample yields fewer than 85,000 distinct CDR3 sequences, 15% to 20% seen once. Germline V gene lookup returns CDR1 SGHVS and CDR2 FNYEAQ. The CDR3 sequence is 17 residues long. Trimming cost V 2 bases and J 0 bases, with 16 bases left between them. Volunteers attending a blood bank in Maryland, USA, served as healthy controls.

Sequenced input: PBMCs. This rearrangement joins TRBV7-6 to TRBJ1-2; weak D call: TRBD1 (5 bases). The receptor was isolated from a woman aged 40 to 50 in good health. CDR3 sequence: CASSLSGSHPSNYGYTF. Written as DNA, the CDR3 is TGTGCCAGCAGCTTATCAGGGTCCCATCCTTCTAACTATGGCTACACCTTC.